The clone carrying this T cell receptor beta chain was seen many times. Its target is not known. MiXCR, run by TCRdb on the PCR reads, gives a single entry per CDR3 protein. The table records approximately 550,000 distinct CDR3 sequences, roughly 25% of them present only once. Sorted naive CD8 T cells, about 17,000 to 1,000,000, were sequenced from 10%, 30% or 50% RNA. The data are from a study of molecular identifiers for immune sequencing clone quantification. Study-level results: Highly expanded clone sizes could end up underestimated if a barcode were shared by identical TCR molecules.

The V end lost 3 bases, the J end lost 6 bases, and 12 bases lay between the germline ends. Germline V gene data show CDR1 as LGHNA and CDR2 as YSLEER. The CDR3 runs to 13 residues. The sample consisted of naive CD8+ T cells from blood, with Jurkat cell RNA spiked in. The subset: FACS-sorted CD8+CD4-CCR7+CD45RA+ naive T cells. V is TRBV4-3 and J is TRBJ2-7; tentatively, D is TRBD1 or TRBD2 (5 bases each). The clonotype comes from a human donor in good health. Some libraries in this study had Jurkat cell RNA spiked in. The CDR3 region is CASSHRRDAEQYF. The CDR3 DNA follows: TGCGCCAGCAGCCACCGCCGGGACGCCGAGCAGTACTTC.